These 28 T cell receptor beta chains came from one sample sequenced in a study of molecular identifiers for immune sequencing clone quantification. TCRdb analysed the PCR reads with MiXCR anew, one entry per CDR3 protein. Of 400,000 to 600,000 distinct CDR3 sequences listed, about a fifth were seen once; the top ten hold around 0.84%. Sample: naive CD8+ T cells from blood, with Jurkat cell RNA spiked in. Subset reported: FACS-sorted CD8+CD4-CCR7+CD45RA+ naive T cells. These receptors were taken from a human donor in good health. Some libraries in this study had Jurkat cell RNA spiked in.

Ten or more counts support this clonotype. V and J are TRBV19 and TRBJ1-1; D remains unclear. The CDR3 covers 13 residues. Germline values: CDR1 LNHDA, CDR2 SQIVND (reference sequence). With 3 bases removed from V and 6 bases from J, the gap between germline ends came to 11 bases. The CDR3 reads CASSMDRFAEAFF. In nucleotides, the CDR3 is TGTGCCAGTAGTATGGATCGTTTTGCTGAAGCTTTCTTT.

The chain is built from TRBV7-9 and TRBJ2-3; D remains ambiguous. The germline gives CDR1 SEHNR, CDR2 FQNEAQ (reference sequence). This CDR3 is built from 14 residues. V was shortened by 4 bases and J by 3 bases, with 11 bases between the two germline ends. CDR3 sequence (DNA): TGTGCCAGCAGCTATGTGGACGGGACAGATACGCAGTATTTT. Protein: CASSYVDGTDTQYF.

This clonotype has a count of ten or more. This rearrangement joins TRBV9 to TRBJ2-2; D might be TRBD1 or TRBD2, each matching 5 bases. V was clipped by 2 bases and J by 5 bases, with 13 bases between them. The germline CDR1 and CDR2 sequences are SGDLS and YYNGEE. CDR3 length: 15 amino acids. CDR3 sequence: CASSVFRDGTGELFF. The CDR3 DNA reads TGTGCCAGCAGCGTCTTCCGGGACGGGACCGGGGAGCTGTTTTTT.

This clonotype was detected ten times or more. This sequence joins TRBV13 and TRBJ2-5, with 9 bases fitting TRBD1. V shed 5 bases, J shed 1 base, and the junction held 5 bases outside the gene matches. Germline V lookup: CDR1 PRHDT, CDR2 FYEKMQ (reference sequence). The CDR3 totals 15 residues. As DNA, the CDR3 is TGTGCCAGCAGCCCCGGACAGGGGCTCCAAGAGACCCAGTACTTC. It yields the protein CASSPGQGLQETQYF.

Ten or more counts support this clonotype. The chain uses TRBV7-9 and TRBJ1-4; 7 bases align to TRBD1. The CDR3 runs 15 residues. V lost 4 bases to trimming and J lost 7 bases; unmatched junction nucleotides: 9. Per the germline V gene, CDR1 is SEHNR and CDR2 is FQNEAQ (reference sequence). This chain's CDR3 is CASSSAGGGIEKLFF. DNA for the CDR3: TGTGCCAGCAGCTCGGCAGGAGGGGGCATTGAAAAACTGTTTTTT.

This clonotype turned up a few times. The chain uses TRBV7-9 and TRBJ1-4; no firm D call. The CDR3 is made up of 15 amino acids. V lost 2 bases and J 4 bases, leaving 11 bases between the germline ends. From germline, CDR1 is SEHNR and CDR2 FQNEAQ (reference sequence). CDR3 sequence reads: CASSLPGTFNEKLFF. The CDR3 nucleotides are TGTGCCAGCAGCTTACCAGGAACTTTTAATGAAAAACTGTTTTTT.

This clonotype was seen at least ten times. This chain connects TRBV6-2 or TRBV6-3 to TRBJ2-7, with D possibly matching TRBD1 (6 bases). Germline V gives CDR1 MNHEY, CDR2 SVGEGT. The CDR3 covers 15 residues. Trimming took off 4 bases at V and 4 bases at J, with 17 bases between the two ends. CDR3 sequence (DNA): TGTGCCAGCAGTTGGGGGCCCGGGGTGACTTACGAGCAGTACTTC. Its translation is CASSWGPGVTYEQYF.

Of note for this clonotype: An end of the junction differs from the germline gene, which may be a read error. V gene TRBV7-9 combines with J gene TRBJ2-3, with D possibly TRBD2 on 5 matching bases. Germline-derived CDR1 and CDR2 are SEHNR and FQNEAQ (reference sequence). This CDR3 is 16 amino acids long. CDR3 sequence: CASSPFLSSSTDSQYF. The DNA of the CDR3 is TGTGCCAGCAGCCCCTTTTTGAGCTCTAGCACAGATTCGCAGTATTTT.

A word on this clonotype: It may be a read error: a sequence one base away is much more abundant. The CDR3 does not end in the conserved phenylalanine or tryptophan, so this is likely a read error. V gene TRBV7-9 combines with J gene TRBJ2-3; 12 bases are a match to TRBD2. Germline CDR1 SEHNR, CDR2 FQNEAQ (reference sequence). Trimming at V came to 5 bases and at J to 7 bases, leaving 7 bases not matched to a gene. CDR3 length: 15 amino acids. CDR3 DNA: TGTGCCAGCAGCCCACGGACTAGCGGGGTCCATACGCAGTATCTT. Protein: CASSPRTSGVHTQYL.

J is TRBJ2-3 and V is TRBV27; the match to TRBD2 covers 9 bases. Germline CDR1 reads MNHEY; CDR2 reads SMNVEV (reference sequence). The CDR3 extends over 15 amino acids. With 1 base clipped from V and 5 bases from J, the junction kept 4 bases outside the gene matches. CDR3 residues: CASSLLAGARDTQYF. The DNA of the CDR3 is TGTGCCAGCAGTTTATTAGCGGGGGCTCGAGATACGCAGTATTTT.

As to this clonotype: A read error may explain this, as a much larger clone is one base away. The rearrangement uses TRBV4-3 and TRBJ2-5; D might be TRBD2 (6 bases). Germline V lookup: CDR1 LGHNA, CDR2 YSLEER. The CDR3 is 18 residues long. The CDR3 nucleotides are TGCGCCAGCAGCCAAGATCGGTACGGAGCGGGCATACAAGAGGCCCAGTACTTC. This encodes CASSQDRYGAGIQEAQYF.

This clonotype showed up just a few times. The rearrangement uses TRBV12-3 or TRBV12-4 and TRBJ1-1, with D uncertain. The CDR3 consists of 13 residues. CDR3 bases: TGTGCTTTAGACCGCGCTAGGAACACTGAAGCTTTCTTT. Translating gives CALDRARNTEAFF.

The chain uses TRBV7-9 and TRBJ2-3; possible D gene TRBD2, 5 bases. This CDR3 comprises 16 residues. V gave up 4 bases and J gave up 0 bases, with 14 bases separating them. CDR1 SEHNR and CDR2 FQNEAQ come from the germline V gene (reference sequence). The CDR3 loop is CASSSQAVRSTDTQYF. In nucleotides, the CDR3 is TGTGCCAGCAGCTCTCAAGCGGTCCGGAGCACAGATACGCAGTATTTT.

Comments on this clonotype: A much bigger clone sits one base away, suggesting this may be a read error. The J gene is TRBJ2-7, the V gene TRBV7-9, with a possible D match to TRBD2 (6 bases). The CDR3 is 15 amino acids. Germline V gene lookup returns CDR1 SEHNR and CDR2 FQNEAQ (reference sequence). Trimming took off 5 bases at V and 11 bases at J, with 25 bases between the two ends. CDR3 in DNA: TGTGCCAGCAGCGAGACGGGACGGGGGTATCCCCAGGAGTACTTC. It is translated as CASSETGRGYPQEYF.

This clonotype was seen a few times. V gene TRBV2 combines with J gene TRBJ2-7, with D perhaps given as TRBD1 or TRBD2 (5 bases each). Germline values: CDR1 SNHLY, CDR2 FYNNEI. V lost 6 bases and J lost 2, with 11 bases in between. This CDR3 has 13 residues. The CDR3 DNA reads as TGTGCCAGCAGAGGGACGGAAGCCTACGAGCAGTACTTC. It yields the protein CASRGTEAYEQYF.

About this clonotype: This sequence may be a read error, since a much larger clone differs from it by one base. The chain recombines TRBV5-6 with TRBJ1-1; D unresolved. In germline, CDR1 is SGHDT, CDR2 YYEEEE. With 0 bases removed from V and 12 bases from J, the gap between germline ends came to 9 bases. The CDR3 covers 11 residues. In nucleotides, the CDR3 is TGTGCCAGCAGCTTGGGGGCTGTCACTTTCTTT. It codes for CASSLGAVTFF.

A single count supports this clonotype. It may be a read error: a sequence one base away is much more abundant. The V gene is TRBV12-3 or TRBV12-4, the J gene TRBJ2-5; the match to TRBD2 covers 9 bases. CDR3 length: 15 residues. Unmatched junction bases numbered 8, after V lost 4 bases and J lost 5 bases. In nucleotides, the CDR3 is TGTGCCAGCAGTTCAAAGGGACTAGCAAAGGAGACCCAGTACTTC. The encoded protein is CASSSKGLAKETQYF.

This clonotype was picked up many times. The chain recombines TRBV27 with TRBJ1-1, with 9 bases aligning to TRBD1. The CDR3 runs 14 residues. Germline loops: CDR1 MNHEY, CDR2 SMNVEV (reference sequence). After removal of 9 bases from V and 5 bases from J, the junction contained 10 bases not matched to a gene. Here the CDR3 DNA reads TGTGCCAGTAGTATGACAGGGGGAAATACTGAAGCTTTCTTT. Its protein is CASSMTGGNTEAFF.

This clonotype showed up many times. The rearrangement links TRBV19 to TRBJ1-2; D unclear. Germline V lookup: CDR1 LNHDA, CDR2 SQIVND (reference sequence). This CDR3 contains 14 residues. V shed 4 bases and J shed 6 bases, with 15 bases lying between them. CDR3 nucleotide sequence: TGTGCCAGTAGTAACCCCGGGAGACTGCATGGCTACACCTTC. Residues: CASSNPGRLHGYTF.

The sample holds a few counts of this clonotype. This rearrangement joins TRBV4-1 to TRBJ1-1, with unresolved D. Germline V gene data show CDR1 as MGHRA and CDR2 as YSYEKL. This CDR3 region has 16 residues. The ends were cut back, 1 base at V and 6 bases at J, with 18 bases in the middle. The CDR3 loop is CASSQGATPGYAEAFF. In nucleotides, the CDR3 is TGCGCCAGCAGCCAAGGGGCCACCCCGGGATACGCTGAAGCTTTCTTT.

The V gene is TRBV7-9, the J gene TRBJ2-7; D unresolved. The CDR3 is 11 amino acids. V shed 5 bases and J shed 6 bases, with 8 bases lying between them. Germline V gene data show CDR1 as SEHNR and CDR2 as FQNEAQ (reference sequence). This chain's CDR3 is CASSVYCEQYF. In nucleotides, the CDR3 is TGTGCCAGCAGCGTCTACTGCGAGCAGTACTTC. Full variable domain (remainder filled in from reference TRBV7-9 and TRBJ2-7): DTGVSQNPRHKITKRGQNVTFRCDPISEHNRLYWYRQTLGQGPEFLTYFQNEAQLEKSRLLSDRFSAERPKGSFSTLEIQRTEQGDSAMYLCASSVYCEQYFGPGTRLTVT.

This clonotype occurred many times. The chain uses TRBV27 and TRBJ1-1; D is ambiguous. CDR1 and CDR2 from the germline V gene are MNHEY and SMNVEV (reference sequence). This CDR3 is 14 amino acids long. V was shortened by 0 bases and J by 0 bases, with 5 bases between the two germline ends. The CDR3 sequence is CASSLSLMNTEAFF. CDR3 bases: TGTGCCAGCAGTTTATCCCTTATGAACACTGAAGCTTTCTTT.

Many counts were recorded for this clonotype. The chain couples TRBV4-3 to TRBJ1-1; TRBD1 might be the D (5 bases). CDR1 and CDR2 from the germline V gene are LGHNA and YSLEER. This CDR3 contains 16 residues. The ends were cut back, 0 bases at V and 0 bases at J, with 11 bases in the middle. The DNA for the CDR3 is TGCGCCAGCAGCCAAGATTGGAGGGGAATGAACACTGAAGCTTTCTTT. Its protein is CASSQDWRGMNTEAFF.

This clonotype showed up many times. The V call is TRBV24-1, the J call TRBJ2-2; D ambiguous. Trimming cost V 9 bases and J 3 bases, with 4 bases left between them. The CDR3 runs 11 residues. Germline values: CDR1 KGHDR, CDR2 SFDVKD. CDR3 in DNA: TGTGCCACCGGGGACACCGGGGAGCTGTTTTTT. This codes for CATGDTGELFF.

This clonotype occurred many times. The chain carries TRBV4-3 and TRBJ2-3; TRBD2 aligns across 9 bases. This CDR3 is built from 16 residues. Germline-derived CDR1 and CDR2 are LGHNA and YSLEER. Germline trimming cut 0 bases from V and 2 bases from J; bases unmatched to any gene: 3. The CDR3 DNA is TGCGCCAGCAGCCAAGATCTAGCGGGAAACACAGATACGCAGTATTTT. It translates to CASSQDLAGNTDTQYF.

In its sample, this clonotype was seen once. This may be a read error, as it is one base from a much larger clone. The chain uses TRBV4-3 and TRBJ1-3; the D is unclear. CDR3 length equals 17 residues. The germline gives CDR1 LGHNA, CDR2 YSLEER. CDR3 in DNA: TGCGCCAGCAGCCAAGACGGTCCCGCCAACTCTGGAAACACCATGTATTTT. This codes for CASSQDGPANSGNTMYF.

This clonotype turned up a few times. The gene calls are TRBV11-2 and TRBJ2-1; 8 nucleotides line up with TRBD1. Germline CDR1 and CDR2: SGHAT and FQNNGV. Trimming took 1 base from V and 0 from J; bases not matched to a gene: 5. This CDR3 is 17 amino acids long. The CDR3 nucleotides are TGTGCCAGCAGCTTAGTGACAGGGGCCCACTCCTACAATGAGCAGTTCTTC. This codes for CASSLVTGAHSYNEQFF.

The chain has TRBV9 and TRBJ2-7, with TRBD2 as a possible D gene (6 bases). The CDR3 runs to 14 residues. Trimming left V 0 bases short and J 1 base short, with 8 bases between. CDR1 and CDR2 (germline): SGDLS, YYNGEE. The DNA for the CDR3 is TGTGCCAGCAGCGTAGGGGGGGAATCCTACGAGCAGTACTTC. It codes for CASSVGGESYEQYF.